Here is one TCR beta chain with its context. The antigen is undetermined. Transcripts of RNA were the source for amplifying TCR beta CDR3 regions. After a first-round RT-PCR with HTBI primers, a second-round multiplex PCR was run. From the multiplex PCR reads, TCRdb called clonotypes with MiXCR, one entry per CDR3 protein. The sample carries over a million distinct CDR3 sequences, less than 45% recorded once. The data originate from a study of Graves' ophthalmopathy and Graves' hyperthyroidism. Findings and caveats of the study: Ophthalmopathy progression prediction by the model yielded a sensitivity of 70.59% and a specificity of approximately 72%. Among expanded thyroid clonotypes above 0.001 frequency, most also occurred in blood.

If patients had other autoimmune diseases, uncontrolled infections, pregnancy or lactation, they were excluded. The germline V gene encodes CDR1 PRHDT and CDR2 FYEKMQ (reference sequence). V lost 6 bases and J 0 bases, leaving 11 bases between the germline ends. The CDR3 totals 14 residues. Source material: peripheral blood or thyroid tissue (not recorded which). This sequence originates from an adult man with Graves' hyperthyroidism. The J gene is TRBJ1-1, the V gene TRBV13; D ambiguous. CDR3 in amino acids: CASSQEPLNTEAFF. For the CDR3, the DNA is TGTGCCAGCAGTCAGGAACCCCTGAACACTGAAGCTTTCTTT. The whole variable domain, filled in from reference TRBV13 and TRBJ1-1, reads AAGVIQSPRHLIKEKRETATLKCYPIPRHDTVYWYQQGPGQDPQFLISFYEKMQSDKGSIPDRFSAQQFSDYHSELNMSSLELGDSALYFCASSQEPLNTEAFFGQGTRLTVV.